Each of the 2 T cell receptor beta chains below was sequenced from the same sample in a study of blood T cell repertoires in COVID-19. Repertoires were generated with immunoSEQ multiplex PCR, while TCRdb's copy carries only in-frame clones and drops some. The sample consists of 200,000 or so clones, approximately 89% of them appearing once. Sequencing was carried out using PBMCs or T cells enriched from blood (not recorded which). The receptor set was obtained from a middle-aged woman with acute COVID-19.

The gene calls are TRBV9 and TRBJ2-3; weak D call: TRBD2 (5 bases). CDR1 is SGDLS and CDR2 is YYNGEE in the germline V gene. Trimming removed 2 bases from V and 6 bases from J, with 16 bases in between. The CDR3 has 15 residues. This CDR3 reads CASSVEGIHTDTQYF. CDR3 in DNA: TGTGCCAGCAGCGTCGAGGGAATCCATACGGATACGCAGTATTTT. The entire variable domain, with the rest obtained from reference TRBV9 and TRBJ2-3, is as follows: DSGVTQTPKHLITATGQRVTLRCSPRSGDLSVYWYQQSLDQGLQFLIQYYNGEERAKGNILERFSAQQFPDLHSELNLSSLELGDSALYFCASSVEGIHTDTQYFGPGTRLTVL.

The chain uses TRBV2 and TRBJ1-2; the D gene is possibly TRBD1 (6 bases). Trimming removed 8 bases from V and 0 bases from J, with 16 bases in between. The CDR3 sequence is 15 residues long. CDR1 and CDR2 (germline): SNHLY, FYNNEI. The CDR3 DNA is TGTGCCAGCCGAGGAGACAGGTCTTCTAACTATGGCTACACCTTC. Protein: CASRGDRSSNYGYTF.